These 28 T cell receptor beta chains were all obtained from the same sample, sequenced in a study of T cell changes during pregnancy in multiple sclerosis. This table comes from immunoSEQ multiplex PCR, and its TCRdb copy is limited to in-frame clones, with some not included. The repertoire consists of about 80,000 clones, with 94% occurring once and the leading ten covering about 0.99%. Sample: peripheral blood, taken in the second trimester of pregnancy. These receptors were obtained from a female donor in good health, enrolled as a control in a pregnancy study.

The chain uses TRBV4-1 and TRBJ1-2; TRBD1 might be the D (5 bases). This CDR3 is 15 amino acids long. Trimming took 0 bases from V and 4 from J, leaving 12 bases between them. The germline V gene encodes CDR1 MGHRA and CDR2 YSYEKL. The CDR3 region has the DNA TGCGCCAGCAGCCAAGATTGGGGCCTTGGCTATGGCTACACCTTC. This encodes CASSQDWGLGYGYTF.

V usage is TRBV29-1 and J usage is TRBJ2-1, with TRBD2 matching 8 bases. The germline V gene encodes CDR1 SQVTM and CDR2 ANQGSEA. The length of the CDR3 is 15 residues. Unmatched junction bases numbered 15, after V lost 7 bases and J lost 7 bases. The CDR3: CSAGTRGMGGNEQFF. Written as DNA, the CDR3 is TGCAGCGCCGGGACTAGGGGAATGGGTGGTAATGAGCAGTTCTTC.

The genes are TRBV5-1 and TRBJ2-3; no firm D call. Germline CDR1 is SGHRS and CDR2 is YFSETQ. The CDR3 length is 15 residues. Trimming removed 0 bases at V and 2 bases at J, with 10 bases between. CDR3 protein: CASSLVFRYTDTQYF. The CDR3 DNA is TGCGCCAGCAGCTTGGTTTTCAGGTACACAGATACGCAGTATTTT.

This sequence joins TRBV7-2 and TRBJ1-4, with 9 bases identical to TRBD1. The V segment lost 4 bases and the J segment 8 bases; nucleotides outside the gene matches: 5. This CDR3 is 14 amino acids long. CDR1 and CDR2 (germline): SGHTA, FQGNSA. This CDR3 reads CASSSDRGDEKLFF. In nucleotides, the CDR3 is TGTGCCAGCAGCTCTGACAGGGGGGACGAAAAACTGTTTTTT.

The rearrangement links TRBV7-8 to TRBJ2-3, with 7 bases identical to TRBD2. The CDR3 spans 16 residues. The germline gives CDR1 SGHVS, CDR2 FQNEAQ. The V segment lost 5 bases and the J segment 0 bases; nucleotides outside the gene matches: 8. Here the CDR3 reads CASSPVASGSTDTQYF. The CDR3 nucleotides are TGTGCCAGCAGCCCGGTGGCTAGCGGCAGCACAGATACGCAGTATTTT.

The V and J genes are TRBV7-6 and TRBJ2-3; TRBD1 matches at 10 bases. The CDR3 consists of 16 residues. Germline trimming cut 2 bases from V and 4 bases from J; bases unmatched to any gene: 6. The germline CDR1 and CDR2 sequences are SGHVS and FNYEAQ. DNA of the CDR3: TGTGCCAGCAGCTTATCAGGGACAGGGGTTGCAGATACGCAGTATTTT. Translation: CASSLSGTGVADTQYF.

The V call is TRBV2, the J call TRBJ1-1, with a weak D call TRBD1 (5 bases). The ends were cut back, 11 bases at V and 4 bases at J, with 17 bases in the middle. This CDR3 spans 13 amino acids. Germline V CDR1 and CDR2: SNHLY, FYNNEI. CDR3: CAARGSPVTEAFF. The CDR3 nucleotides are TGTGCCGCACGGGGGTCGCCGGTCACTGAAGCTTTCTTT.

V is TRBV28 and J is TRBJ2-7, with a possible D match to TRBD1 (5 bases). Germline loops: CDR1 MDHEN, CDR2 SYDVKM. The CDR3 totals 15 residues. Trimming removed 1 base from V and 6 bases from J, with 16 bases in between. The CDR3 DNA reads TGTGCCAGCAGTTTATTAGGTCTAGGGGCTGGCGAGCAGTACTTC. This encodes CASSLLGLGAGEQYF.

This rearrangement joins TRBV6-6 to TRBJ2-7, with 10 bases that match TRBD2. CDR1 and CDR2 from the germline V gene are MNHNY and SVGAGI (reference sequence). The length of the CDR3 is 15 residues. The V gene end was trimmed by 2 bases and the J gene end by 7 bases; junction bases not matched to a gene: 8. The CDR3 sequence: CASSYVASGSDEQYF. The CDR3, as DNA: TGTGCCAGCAGTTACGTAGCTAGCGGGAGTGATGAGCAGTACTTC.

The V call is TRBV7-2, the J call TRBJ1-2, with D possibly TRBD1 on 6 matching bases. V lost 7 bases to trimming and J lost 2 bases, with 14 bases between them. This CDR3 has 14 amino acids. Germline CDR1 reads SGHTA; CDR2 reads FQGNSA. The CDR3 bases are TGTGCCAGCACGGGGACGACAGGCAACTATGGCTACACCTTC. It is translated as CASTGTTGNYGYTF.

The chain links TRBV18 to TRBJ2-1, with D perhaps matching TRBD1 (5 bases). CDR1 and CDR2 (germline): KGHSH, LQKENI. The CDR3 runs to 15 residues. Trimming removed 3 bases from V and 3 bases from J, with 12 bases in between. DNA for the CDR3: TGTGCCAGCTCACCCGTGGAGACAGTCTACAATGAGCAGTTCTTC. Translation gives CASSPVETVYNEQFF.

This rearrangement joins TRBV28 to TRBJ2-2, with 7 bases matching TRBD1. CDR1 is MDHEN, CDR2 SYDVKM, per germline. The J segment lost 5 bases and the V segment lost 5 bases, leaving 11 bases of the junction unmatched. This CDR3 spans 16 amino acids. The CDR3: CASSPSETGSTGELFF. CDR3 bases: TGTGCCAGCAGTCCCTCCGAGACAGGGAGTACCGGGGAGCTGTTTTTT.

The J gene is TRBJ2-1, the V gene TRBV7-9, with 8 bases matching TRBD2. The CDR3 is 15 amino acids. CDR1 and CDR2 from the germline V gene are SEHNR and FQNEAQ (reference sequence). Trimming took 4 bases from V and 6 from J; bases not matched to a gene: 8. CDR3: CASSYGGGAGNEQFF. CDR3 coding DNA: TGTGCCAGCAGCTACGGGGGGGGCGCAGGCAATGAGCAGTTCTTC.

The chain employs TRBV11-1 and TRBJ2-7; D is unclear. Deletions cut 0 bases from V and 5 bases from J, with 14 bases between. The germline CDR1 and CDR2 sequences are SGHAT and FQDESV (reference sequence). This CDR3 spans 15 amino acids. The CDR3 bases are TGTGCCAGCAGCTTAGCTAGCAGACCCAACGACGAGCAGTACTTC. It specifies CASSLASRPNDEQYF.

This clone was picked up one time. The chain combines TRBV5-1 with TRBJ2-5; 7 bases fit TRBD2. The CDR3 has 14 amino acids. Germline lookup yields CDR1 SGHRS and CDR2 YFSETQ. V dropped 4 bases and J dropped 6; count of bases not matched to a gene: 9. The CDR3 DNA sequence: TGCGCCAGCAGCCCGAGGGAGGGAGTCAAGACCCAGTACTTC. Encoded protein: CASSPREGVKTQYF.

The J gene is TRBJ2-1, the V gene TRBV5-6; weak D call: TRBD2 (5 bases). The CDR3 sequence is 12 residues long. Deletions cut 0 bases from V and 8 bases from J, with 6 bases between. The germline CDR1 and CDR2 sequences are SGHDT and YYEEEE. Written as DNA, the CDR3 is TGTGCCAGCAGCTTGGGAGGGCATGAGCAGTTCTTC. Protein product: CASSLGGHEQFF.

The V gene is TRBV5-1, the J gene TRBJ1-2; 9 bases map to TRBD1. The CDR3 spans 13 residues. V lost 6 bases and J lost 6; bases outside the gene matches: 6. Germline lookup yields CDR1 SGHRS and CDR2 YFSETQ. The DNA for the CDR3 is TGCGCCAGCACCCGGGACAGGGAGGATGGCTACACCTTC. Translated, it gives CASTRDREDGYTF.

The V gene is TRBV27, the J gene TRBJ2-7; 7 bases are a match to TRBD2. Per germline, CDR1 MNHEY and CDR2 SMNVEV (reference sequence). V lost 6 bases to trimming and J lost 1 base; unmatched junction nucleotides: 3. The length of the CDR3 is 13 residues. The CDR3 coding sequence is TGTGCCAGCAGGAGAGCGGGGTCCTACGAGCAGTACTTC. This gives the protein CASRRAGSYEQYF.

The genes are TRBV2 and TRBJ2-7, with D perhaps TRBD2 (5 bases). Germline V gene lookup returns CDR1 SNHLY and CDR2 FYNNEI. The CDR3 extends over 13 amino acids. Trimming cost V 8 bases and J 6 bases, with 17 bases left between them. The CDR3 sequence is CASSEGLLVEQYF. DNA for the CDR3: TGTGCCAGCTCAGAGGGATTACTGGTCGAGCAGTACTTC.

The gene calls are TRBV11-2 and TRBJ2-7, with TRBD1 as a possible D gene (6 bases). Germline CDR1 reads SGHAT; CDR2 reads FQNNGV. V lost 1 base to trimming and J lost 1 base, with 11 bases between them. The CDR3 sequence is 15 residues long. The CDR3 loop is CASSLVQGRSYEQYF. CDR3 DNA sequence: TGTGCCAGCAGCTTAGTCCAGGGGCGTTCCTACGAGCAGTACTTC.

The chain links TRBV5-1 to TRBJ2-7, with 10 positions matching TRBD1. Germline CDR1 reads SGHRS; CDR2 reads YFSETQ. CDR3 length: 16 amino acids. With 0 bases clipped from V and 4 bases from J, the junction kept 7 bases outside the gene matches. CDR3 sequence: CASSLGRGQGFYEQYF. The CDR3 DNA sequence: TGCGCCAGCAGCTTGGGGAGGGGACAGGGGTTTTACGAGCAGTACTTC.

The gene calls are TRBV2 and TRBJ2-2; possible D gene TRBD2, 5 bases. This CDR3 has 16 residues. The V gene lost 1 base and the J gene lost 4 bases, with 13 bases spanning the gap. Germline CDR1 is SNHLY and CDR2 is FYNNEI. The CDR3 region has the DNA TGTGCCAGCAGTGAAGAGAATCCACGGGGCACCGGGGAGCTGTTTTTT. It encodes CASSEENPRGTGELFF.

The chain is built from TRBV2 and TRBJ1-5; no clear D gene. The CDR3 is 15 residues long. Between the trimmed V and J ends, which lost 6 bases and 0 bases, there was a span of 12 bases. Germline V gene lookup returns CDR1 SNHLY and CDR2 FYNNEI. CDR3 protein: CASSGGRDSNQPQHF. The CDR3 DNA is TGTGCCAGCAGCGGCGGACGGGATAGCAATCAGCCCCAGCATTTT.

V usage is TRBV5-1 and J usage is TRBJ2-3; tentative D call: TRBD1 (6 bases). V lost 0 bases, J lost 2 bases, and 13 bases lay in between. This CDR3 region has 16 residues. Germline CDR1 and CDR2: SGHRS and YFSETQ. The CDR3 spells CASSLGTGTPTDTQYF. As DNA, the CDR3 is TGCGCCAGCAGCTTGGGTACCGGGACACCCACAGATACGCAGTATTTT.

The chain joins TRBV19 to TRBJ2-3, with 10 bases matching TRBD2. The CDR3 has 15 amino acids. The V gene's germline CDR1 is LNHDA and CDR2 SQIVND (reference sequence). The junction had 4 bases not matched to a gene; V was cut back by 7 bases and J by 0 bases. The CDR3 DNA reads TGTGCCAGTACGACTAGCGGGCTTAGCACAGATACGCAGTATTTT. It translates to CASTTSGLSTDTQYF.

CDR3 DNA: TGTGCCAGCAGTGATTTAGGGGGCTCGGGCTATGGCTACACCTTC. Residues: CASSDLGGSGYGYTF. V and J are TRBV6-1 and TRBJ1-2; 7 bases line up with TRBD1. V shed 3 bases and J 4 bases; nucleotides not matched to a gene: 8. Germline CDR1 is MNHNS and CDR2 is SASEGT. CDR3 size: 15 residues.

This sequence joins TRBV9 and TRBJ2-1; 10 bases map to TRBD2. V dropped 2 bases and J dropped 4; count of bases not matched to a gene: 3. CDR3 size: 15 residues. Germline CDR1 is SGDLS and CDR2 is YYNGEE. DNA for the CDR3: TGTGCCAGCAGCGTCACTAGCGGGACATACAATGAGCAGTTCTTC. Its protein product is CASSVTSGTYNEQFF.

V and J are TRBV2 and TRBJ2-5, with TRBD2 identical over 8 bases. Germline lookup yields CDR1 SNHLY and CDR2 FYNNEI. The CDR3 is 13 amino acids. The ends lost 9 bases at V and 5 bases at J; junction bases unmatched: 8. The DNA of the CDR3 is TGTGCCAGGAGGTGGACTAGCTCGGAGACCCAGTACTTC. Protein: CARRWTSSETQYF.